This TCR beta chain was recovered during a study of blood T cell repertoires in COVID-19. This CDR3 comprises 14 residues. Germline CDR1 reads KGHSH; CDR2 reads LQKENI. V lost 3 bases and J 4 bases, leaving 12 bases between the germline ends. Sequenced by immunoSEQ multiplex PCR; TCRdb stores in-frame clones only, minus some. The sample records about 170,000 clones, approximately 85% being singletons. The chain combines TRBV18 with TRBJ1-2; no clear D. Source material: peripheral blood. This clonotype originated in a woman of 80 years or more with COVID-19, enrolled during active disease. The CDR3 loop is CASSPRGEAYGYTF. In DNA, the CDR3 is TGTGCCAGCTCACCCCGGGGAGAAGCCTATGGCTACACCTTC.